This TCR beta chain was sequenced for a study of blood T cell repertoires in COVID-19. Authors' data handling: Reference gene primer amplification gave nucleated cell count estimates. Assay used: immunoSEQ multiplex PCR; TCRdb lists only in-frame clones, some missing. The DNA was the basis for D and trimming; V, J and clone size are from that table. This table holds about 390,000 clones, around 87% found once. Seattle enrolled patients during active infection and tracked them longitudinally. The sequence was collected from a woman aged 55 to 70 with COVID-19, enrolled during active disease. The material sequenced was peripheral blood.

The CDR3 spells CASSSLNREGTEAFF. The DNA of the CDR3 is TGCGCCAGCAGCTCCTTAAACAGGGAGGGCACTGAAGCTTTCTTT. V and J are TRBV5-1 and TRBJ1-1, with D tentatively TRBD1 (6 bases). The germline CDR1 and CDR2 sequences are SGHRS and YFSETQ. V lost 3 bases, J lost 4 bases, and 16 bases lay in between. The CDR3 spans 15 residues.